The 32 T cell receptor beta chains given below trace back to one sample, sequenced in a study of T-cell memory formation after mild COVID-19. TCRdb re-analysed the 5' RACE reads in MiXCR, keeping a single row per CDR3 protein. The sample holds approximately 100,000 distinct CDR3 sequences, 11% seen once. Sample: PBMCs or a T cell subset sorted from them (not recorded which). These receptor sequences come from a man aged 18 to 30 who had mild COVID-19 (a few samples of this study predate the infection). Cell type and time point are not known.

The chain joins TRBV4-3 to TRBJ2-7; D gene uncertain. Trimming stripped 0 bases from V and 3 bases from J, with 12 bases between. Germline CDR1 LGHNA, CDR2 YSLEER. The CDR3 runs 15 residues. The CDR3 DNA is TGCGCCAGCAGCCAAGATCTCGGGCAGTTCTACGAGCAGTACTTC. It translates to CASSQDLGQFYEQYF.

This clonotype occurred a few times. The chain employs TRBV7-9 and TRBJ2-5; tentatively, D is TRBD2 (7 bases). Deletions cut 5 bases from V and 1 base from J, with 17 bases between. The germline gives CDR1 SEHNR, CDR2 FQNEAQ (reference sequence). CDR3 length equals 16 residues. This chain's CDR3 is CASSPLQGRGQETQYF. The CDR3, as DNA: TGTGCCAGCAGCCCCCTTCAGGGGAGGGGCCAAGAGACCCAGTACTTC.

The chain employs TRBV15 and TRBJ2-2; D is unclear. With 1 base removed from V and 5 bases from J, the gap between germline ends came to 11 bases. The CDR3 loop spans 15 amino acids. CDR1 is LNHNV and CDR2 is YYDKDF in the germline V gene (reference sequence). CDR3 residues: CATSRVLGETGELFF. CDR3 sequence (DNA): TGTGCCACCAGCAGAGTTTTAGGAGAAACCGGGGAGCTGTTTTTT.

The rearrangement uses TRBV20-1 and TRBJ2-7, with a weak D call TRBD1 (6 bases). The CDR3 sequence is 13 residues long. V was trimmed by 1 base and J by 2 bases, leaving 9 bases between them. Germline CDR1 DFQATT, CDR2 SNEGSKA (reference sequence). The CDR3 bases are TGCAGTGCTAGAGCGGGACACACCTACGAGCAGTACTTC. This gives the protein CSARAGHTYEQYF.

The chain couples TRBV4-1 to TRBJ2-7, with 7 positions matching TRBD1. CDR3 size: 14 residues. Germline assignment: CDR1 MGHRA and CDR2 YSYEKL. The trim removed 3 bases at V and 6 bases at J, leaving 8 bases unmatched. CDR3 in DNA: TGCGCCAGCAGCCAGGGCAGGGGGACCGGCGAGCAGTACTTC. Its translation is CASSQGRGTGEQYF.

The chain couples TRBV4-1 to TRBJ1-2; 9 bases line up with TRBD1. CDR1 and CDR2 (germline): MGHRA, YSYEKL. The CDR3 runs to 13 residues. V shed 0 bases, J shed 14 bases, and the junction held 7 bases outside the gene matches. As DNA, the CDR3 is TGCGCCAGCAGCCAAGATGGGACAGGGAAGAATACCTTC. Translated, it gives CASSQDGTGKNTF.

This clonotype has only a few counts. V gene TRBV5-1 combines with J gene TRBJ2-5; 8 bases are shared with TRBD1. This CDR3 is built from 16 residues. CDR1 and CDR2 (germline): SGHRS, YFSETQ. Trimming removed 2 bases from V and 4 bases from J; junction bases left unmatched: 10. The CDR3 DNA reads TGCGCCAGCAGCTTTAGGTCAGGGGGCTTCCTAGAGACCCAGTACTTC. Translating it yields CASSFRSGGFLETQYF. The entire variable domain, with the rest obtained from reference TRBV5-1 and TRBJ2-5, is as follows: KAGVTQTPRYLIKTRGQQVTLSCSPISGHRSVSWYQQTPGQGLQFLFEYFSETQRNKGNFPGRFSGRQFSNSRSEMNVSTLELGDSALYLCASSFRSGGFLETQYFGPGTRLLVL.

This clonotype was observed at least ten times. This chain joins TRBV3-1 and TRBJ1-2; tentative D call: TRBD1 (5 bases). This CDR3 comprises 16 residues. Germline V gene lookup returns CDR1 LGHDT and CDR2 YNNKEL (reference sequence). The V end lost 0 bases, the J end lost 6 bases, and 17 bases lay between the germline ends. This chain's CDR3 is CASSQDLGQGRDGYTF. In DNA form, the CDR3 reads TGTGCCAGCAGCCAAGACCTCGGGCAGGGACGCGATGGCTACACCTTC. The whole variable domain, filled in from reference TRBV3-1 and TRBJ1-2, reads DTAVSQTPKYLVTQMGNDKSIKCEQNLGHDTMYWYKQDSKKFLKIMFSYNNKELIINETVPNRFSPKSPDKAHLNLHINSLELGDSAVYFCASSQDLGQGRDGYTFGSGTRLTVV.

This clonotype has a count of ten or more. J is TRBJ2-1 and V is TRBV10-3; 9 positions match TRBD2. Germline CDR1 reads ENHRY; CDR2 reads SYGVKD. The CDR3 extends over 15 amino acids. V shed 4 bases, J shed 3 bases, and the junction held 4 bases outside the gene matches. DNA for the CDR3: TGTGCCATCAGTGCGCAGCGGGGGGACTACAATGAGCAGTTCTTC. Its translation: CAISAQRGDYNEQFF.

The chain has TRBV10-3 and TRBJ2-1; 8 positions match TRBD1. CDR3 length equals 14 residues. The V gene's germline CDR1 is ENHRY and CDR2 SYGVKD. The junction had 6 bases not matched to a gene; V was cut back by 4 bases and J by 7 bases. The DNA of the CDR3 is TGTGCCATCAGTGCCGGGACAGGCACAAATGAGCAGTTCTTC. It codes for CAISAGTGTNEQFF.

The genes are TRBV3-1 and TRBJ2-5; 7 nucleotides align to TRBD2. The CDR3 has 16 residues. CDR1 is LGHDT and CDR2 is YNNKEL in the germline V gene (reference sequence). J gave up 4 bases and V 4 bases, and 12 bases lay outside the gene matches. CDR3 nucleotides: TGTGCCAGCAGCCCCATTTTAGCCGGCGGGGGAGAGACCCAGTACTTC. It translates to CASSPILAGGGETQYF.

The gene calls are TRBV27 and TRBJ2-1, with D uncertain. The length of the CDR3 is 12 residues. Germline CDR1 reads MNHEY; CDR2 reads SMNVEV (reference sequence). V was cut by 3 bases and J by 8 bases, with 8 bases left in between. CDR3 DNA sequence: TGTGCCAGCAGTTTCTTGTGGGATGAGCAGTTCTTC. Translation: CASSFLWDEQFF.

This clonotype was seen more than once but under ten times. This rearrangement joins TRBV20-1 to TRBJ1-2; D gene uncertain. Trimming took 5 bases from V and 8 from J, leaving 21 bases between them. The CDR3 extends over 14 amino acids. Germline lookup yields CDR1 DFQATT and CDR2 SNEGSKA (reference sequence). The chain's CDR3 is CSARETGSLEGYTF. DNA of the CDR3: TGCAGTGCTCGCGAGACTGGGAGTCTAGAGGGCTACACCTTC.

This clonotype was picked up one time. J is TRBJ2-5 and V is TRBV6-5; D is undetermined. V was cut by 0 bases and J by 1 base, with 6 bases left in between. The CDR3 spans 14 residues. CDR1 MNHEY and CDR2 SVGAGI come from the germline V gene. The CDR3 nucleotides read TGTGCCAGCAGTTACTCGCCCAGCCAAGAGACCCAGTACTTC. It encodes CASSYSPSQETQYF.

The sample holds a few counts of this clonotype. The rearrangement uses TRBV11-3 and TRBJ2-5; D is perhaps TRBD2 (7 bases). CDR3 size: 15 residues. The germline CDR1 and CDR2 sequences are SGHNT and YENEEA. V lost 4 bases and J 4 bases, leaving 16 bases between the germline ends. CDR3 nucleotide sequence: TGTGCCAGCAGCTCTTTAAGGGGGGGCCGAGAGACCCAGTACTTC. Amino acid sequence: CASSSLRGGRETQYF.

The chain links TRBV7-9 to TRBJ1-1, with D possibly being TRBD1 (5 bases). Germline V CDR1 and CDR2: SEHNR, FQNEAQ (reference sequence). This CDR3 has 13 amino acids. V was pared by 3 bases and J by 4 bases, with 9 bases between. The CDR3: CASSFEGSTEAFF. CDR3 nucleotides: TGTGCCAGCAGCTTCGAGGGGAGCACTGAAGCTTTCTTT.

This chain connects TRBV7-3 to TRBJ2-6; D may correspond to TRBD1 or TRBD2 (5 bases each). The ends were cut back, 5 bases at V and 0 bases at J, with 20 bases in the middle. Germline CDR1 reads SGHTA; CDR2 reads FQGTGA. CDR3 length: 19 residues. The CDR3 loop reads CASSPWAVGTLSGANVLTF. In DNA, the CDR3 is TGTGCCAGCAGCCCGTGGGCCGTGGGGACCCTCTCTGGGGCCAACGTCCTGACTTTC.

V is TRBV4-1 and J is TRBJ2-7; D possibly matches TRBD1 or TRBD2 (6 bases each). V was cut by 3 bases and J by 3 bases, with 15 bases left in between. The CDR3 loop spans 15 amino acids. Germline V lookup: CDR1 MGHRA, CDR2 YSYEKL. CDR3: CASSHKGGLSYEQYF. In DNA, the CDR3 is TGCGCCAGCAGCCACAAAGGGGGGTTAAGCTACGAGCAGTACTTC.

This clonotype was counted a few times. The chain has TRBV29-1 and TRBJ2-6; 7 bases map to TRBD1. Trimming cost V 4 bases and J 0 bases; bases outside gene matches: 12. Per the germline V gene, CDR1 is SQVTM and CDR2 is ANQGSEA. The CDR3 covers 18 residues. CDR3 coding DNA: TGCAGCGTTGGGGGCCGGGACAGTGCTTCCTCTGGGGCCAACGTCCTGACTTTC. Its translation is CSVGGRDSASSGANVLTF. The full variable domain, completed using reference TRBV29-1 and TRBJ2-6, is SAVISQKPSRDICQRGTSLTIQCQVDSQVTMMFWYRQQPGQSLTLIATANQGSEATYESGFVIDKFPISRPNLTFSTLTVSNMSPEDSSIYLCSVGGRDSASSGANVLTFGAGSRLTVL.

The chain couples TRBV7-6 to TRBJ2-2; D not resolved. The CDR3 length is 15 residues. The V and J ends lost 1 base and 2 bases respectively, with 8 bases between them. The germline V gene has CDR1 SGHVS and CDR2 FNYEAQ. The chain's CDR3 is CASSLEYQNTGELFF. CDR3 coding DNA: TGTGCCAGCAGCTTAGAATACCAAAACACCGGGGAGCTGTTTTTT.

V and J are TRBV12-3 or TRBV12-4 and TRBJ1-3; 7 bases are shared with TRBD1. The CDR3 length is 16 residues. Trimming removed 6 bases from V and 0 bases from J; junction bases left unmatched: 8. For the CDR3, the DNA is TGTGCCAGCAGGAGGACAGGACTCCTCTCTGGAAACACCATATATTTT. This codes for CASRRTGLLSGNTIYF.

This clonotype appeared a few times. The chain carries TRBV7-8 and TRBJ2-2; no reliable D call. V lost 3 bases to trimming and J lost 4 bases, with 9 bases between them. The CDR3 loop spans 14 amino acids. The germline V gene has CDR1 SGHVS and CDR2 FQNEAQ. CDR3 sequence reads: CASSLAYSTGELFF. CDR3 bases: TGTGCCAGCAGCTTGGCTTACAGCACCGGGGAGCTGTTTTTT.

This clonotype has a handful of counts. Here the CDR3 reads CASSLIALAGGPITGELFF. The CDR3 region has the DNA TGTGCCAGCAGCTTAATCGCTCTAGCGGGGGGGCCTATCACCGGGGAGCTGTTTTTT. The genes are TRBV7-6 and TRBJ2-2, with TRBD2 matching 12 bases. V shed 2 bases and J 4 bases; nucleotides not matched to a gene: 11. Germline CDR1 SGHVS, CDR2 FNYEAQ. The CDR3 contains 19 residues. Based on the CDR3 plus reference TRBV7-6 and TRBJ2-2, the full variable domain is GAGVSQSPRYKVTKRGQDVALRCDPISGHVSLYWYRQALGQGPEFLTYFNYEAQQDKSGLPNDRFSAERPEGSISTLTIQRTEQRDSAMYRCASSLIALAGGPITGELFFGEGSRLTVL.

This clonotype has a handful of counts. The CDR3 reads CASTEGQGLSQAEQYF. DNA for the CDR3: TGCGCCAGCACTGAAGGACAGGGGCTGTCTCAAGCCGAGCAGTACTTC. The chain couples TRBV5-1 to TRBJ2-7, with TRBD1 identical over 9 bases. CDR3 size: 16 residues. The germline gives CDR1 SGHRS, CDR2 YFSETQ. V lost 6 bases to trimming and J lost 6 bases; unmatched junction nucleotides: 16.

This clonotype came up a few times. The rearrangement uses TRBV15 and TRBJ1-1, with no clear D. Germline CDR1 and CDR2: LNHNV and YYDKDF (reference sequence). V was shortened by 2 bases and J by 0 bases, with 10 bases between the two germline ends. This CDR3 is built from 15 residues. This CDR3 is CATSRKRTVNTEAFF. The CDR3 DNA sequence: TGTGCCACCAGCAGAAAAAGGACGGTGAACACTGAAGCTTTCTTT. Full variable domain (missing parts from reference TRBV15 and TRBJ1-1): DAMVIQNPRYQVTQFGKPVTLSCSQTLNHNVMYWYQQKSSQAPKLLFHYYDKDFNNEADTPDNFQSRRPNTSFCFLDIRSPGLGDTAMYLCATSRKRTVNTEAFFGQGTRLTVV.

As to this clonotype: In this CDR3 the conserved last residue, phenylalanine or tryptophan, is missing, so a read error is likely. The V and J genes are TRBV7-9 and TRBJ2-7, with TRBD2 identical over 9 bases. This CDR3 is built from 14 residues. Unmatched junction bases numbered 4, after V lost 3 bases and J lost 4 bases. Germline assignment: CDR1 SEHNR and CDR2 FQNEAQ (reference sequence). CDR3 loop: CASSFSGGTYEQYL. The DNA for the CDR3 is TGTGCCAGCAGCTTCAGCGGGGGGACTTACGAGCAGTACTTA.

The V call is TRBV2, the J call TRBJ2-7; TRBD2 might be the D (6 bases). Trimming removed 6 bases at V and 7 bases at J, with 13 bases between. The germline V gene encodes CDR1 SNHLY and CDR2 FYNNEI. The CDR3 length is 12 residues. The DNA for the CDR3 is TGTGCCAGCAGGGAGGGGATGGGGGAGCAGTACGTC. Translating gives CASREGMGEQYV.

This clonotype was detected a few times. The chain joins TRBV28 to TRBJ2-5, with D tentatively TRBD1 (7 bases). Germline V CDR1 and CDR2: MDHEN, SYDVKM. Trimming removed 3 bases at V and 5 bases at J, with 22 bases between. The CDR3 loop spans 17 amino acids. For the CDR3, the DNA is TGTGCCAGCAGTTTCCTAGGGACAGTTGCGGAGGGGGAGACCCAGTACTTC. This translates into CASSFLGTVAEGETQYF.

This clonotype was detected a few times. The J gene is TRBJ1-5, the V gene TRBV27, with D tentatively TRBD1 (5 bases). CDR1 is MNHEY and CDR2 is SMNVEV in the germline V gene (reference sequence). Trimming removed 4 bases at V and 3 bases at J, with 13 bases between. This CDR3 comprises 15 residues. This CDR3 reads CASSWGSGPNQPQHF. As DNA, the CDR3 is TGTGCCAGCAGTTGGGGCAGCGGGCCCAATCAGCCCCAGCATTTT.

The CDR3 DNA sequence: TGTGCCAGCAGTCACCGACAGGGTATGCAGGAGACCCAGTACTTC. Amino acid sequence: CASSHRQGMQETQYF. The chain links TRBV27 to TRBJ2-5, with 7 bases aligning to TRBD1. This CDR3 is 15 amino acids long. Germline CDR1 reads MNHEY; CDR2 reads SMNVEV (reference sequence). J lost 5 bases, V lost 5 bases, and 11 bases had no gene match.

The chain has TRBV7-9 and TRBJ2-7; tentative D call: TRBD1 (6 bases). Germline loops: CDR1 SEHNR, CDR2 FQNEAQ (reference sequence). The CDR3 is made up of 13 amino acids. V gave up 2 bases and J gave up 6 bases, with 11 bases separating them. CDR3 sequence: CASSLYRESEQYV. The DNA of the CDR3 is TGTGCCAGCAGCTTATACAGGGAGAGCGAGCAGTACGTC.

The V gene is TRBV9, the J gene TRBJ2-1; D not certain. Germline CDR1 reads SGDLS; CDR2 reads YYNGEE. CDR3 size: 13 residues. V lost 4 bases and J lost 2, with 7 bases in between. In DNA form, the CDR3 reads TGTGCCAGCAGCAAGGAAACCTACAATGAGCAGTTCTTC. It translates to CASSKETYNEQFF.